This record looks at one TCR beta chain sequence and its context. The antigen is undetermined. These data originate in a study of T cells after posttransplantation cyclophosphamide. Study-level findings and limits: Donor CD8+ memory clones often dominated recipient blood repertoires at later times.

Clones were sequenced by immunoSEQ multiplex PCR, and TCRdb holds only the in-frame ones, with some missing. The sample shows 6,900 or so clones, roughly 94% of them seen only once. The CDR3 is made up of 15 amino acids. Deletions cut 7 bases from V and 7 bases from J, with 20 bases between. Germline CDR1 is LNHNV and CDR2 is YYDKDF (reference sequence). A marrow graft followed busulfan-fludarabine conditioning, with cyclophosphamide on days +3 and +4. The sequence came from a female patient aged 45-60 years who received an allogeneic stem cell transplant from a related donor, was CMV-positive, and had no GVHD. Some T cells may be supplied by the graft donor. The sample here was PBMCs, taken 1,300 to 1,500 days after allogeneic stem cell transplant with posttransplant cyclophosphamide. This chain connects TRBV15 to TRBJ1-5, with a weak D call TRBD1 (5 bases). CDR3 nucleotides: TGTGCCACCAAAATGACAGTGGGCCGAAACCAGCCCCAGCATTTT. Translating gives CATKMTVGRNQPQHF.